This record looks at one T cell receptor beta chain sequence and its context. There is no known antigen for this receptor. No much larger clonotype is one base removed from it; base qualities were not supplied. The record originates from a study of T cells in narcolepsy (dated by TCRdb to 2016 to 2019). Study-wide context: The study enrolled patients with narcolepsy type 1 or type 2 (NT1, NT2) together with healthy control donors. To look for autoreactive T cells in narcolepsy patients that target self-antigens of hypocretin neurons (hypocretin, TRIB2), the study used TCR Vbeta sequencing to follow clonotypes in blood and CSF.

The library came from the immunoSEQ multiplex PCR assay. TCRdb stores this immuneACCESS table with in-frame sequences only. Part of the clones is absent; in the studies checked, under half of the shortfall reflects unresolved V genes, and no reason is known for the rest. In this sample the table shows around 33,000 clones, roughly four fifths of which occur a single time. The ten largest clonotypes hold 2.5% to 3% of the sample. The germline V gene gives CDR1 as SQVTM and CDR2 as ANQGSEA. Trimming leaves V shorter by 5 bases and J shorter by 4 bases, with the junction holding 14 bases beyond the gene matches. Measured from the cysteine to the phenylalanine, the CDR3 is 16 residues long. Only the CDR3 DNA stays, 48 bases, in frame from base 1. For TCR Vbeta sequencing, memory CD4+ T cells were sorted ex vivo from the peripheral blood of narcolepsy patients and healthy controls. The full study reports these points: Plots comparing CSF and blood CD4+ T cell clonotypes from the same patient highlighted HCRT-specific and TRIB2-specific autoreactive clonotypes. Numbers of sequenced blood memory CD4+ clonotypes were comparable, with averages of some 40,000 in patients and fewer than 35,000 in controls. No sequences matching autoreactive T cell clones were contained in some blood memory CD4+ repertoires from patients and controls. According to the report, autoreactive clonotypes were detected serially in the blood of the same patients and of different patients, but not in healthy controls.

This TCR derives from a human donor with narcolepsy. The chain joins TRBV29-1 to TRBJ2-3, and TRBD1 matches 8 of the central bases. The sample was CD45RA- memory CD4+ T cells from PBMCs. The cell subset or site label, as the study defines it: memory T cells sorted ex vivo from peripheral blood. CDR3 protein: CSVLWTGPRVADTQYF. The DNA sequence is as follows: TGCAGCGTTCTCTGGACAGGGCCAAGGGTCGCAGATACGCAGTATTTT.